This T cell receptor (beta chain) appears in the sequencing data of a study of blood T cell repertoires in COVID-19. About the research overall: Sources were T cells, B-cell-depleted T cells, or PBMCs; the material itself was cDNA or gDNA.

Per the authors' pipeline: The assay estimated nucleated cells by amplifying reference gene primers. The repertoire was sequenced with immunoSEQ multiplex PCR; TCRdb's copy has only in-frame clones and lacks some. V, J and clone size are taken as reported in that table, and D and trimming were inferred from the DNA itself. The profile shows some 160,000 clones, around 90% of them singletons. This clone was detected only once. Germline V CDR1 and CDR2: MNHEY, SVGEGT. With 5 bases removed from V and 5 bases from J, the gap between germline ends came to 17 bases. The CDR3 runs 15 residues. This sequence originates from a man younger than 35 with COVID-19, enrolled during active disease. The rearrangement joins TRBV6-2 or TRBV6-3 to TRBJ2-3; weak D call: TRBD2 (6 bases). Sequenced input: peripheral blood. The CDR3 reads CASSAGLIGGDTQYF. The CDR3 nucleotides read TGTGCCAGCAGTGCCGGACTAATTGGAGGAGATACGCAGTATTTT.